A single sample is the source of the 24 T cell receptor beta chains below, sequenced in a study of persistence of HIV-infected CD4 T cells (dated by TCRdb to about 2020). The sample's treatment or condition, from its label and the paper: suppressive antiretroviral therapy. Cells were stimulated with anti-CD3/anti-CD28 magnetic beads as a nonspecific positive control representing the CD4+ T cell repertoire. Sorting of responding CD4+ T cells was based on upregulation of both CD40 ligand and CD69. TCRbeta repertoires were sequenced from genomic DNA with the immunoSEQ hsTCRB assay version 4 in survey mode. TCRdb carries this immuneACCESS record with in-frame sequences only. Its versions omit some clonotypes, under half of them owing to an unresolved V gene in the studies checked, with the rest unexplained. The table for this sample lists 35,000 to 40,000 clones; roughly 89% of them were counted only once. Of the sample, about 1.3% falls within the top ten clones.

Their cognate antigens are unknown. The material was CD4+ T cells sorted from PBMCs after roughly 17-hour stimulation, obtained from a patient who received antiretroviral therapy. In light of the paper, this sample's cell subset or site label describes: CD40L+CD69+ CD4 T cells responding to anti-CD3/anti-CD28 beads, representing the overall repertoire. The receptors were sampled from an adult man with HIV who was CMV-seropositive.

The J gene is TRBJ2-2, the V gene TRBV27, with D unclear. Trimming cost V 2 bases and J 1 base, with 8 bases left between them. Germline CDR1 MNHEY, CDR2 SMNVEV (reference sequence). The CDR3 sequence is 15 residues long. DNA of the CDR3: TGTGCCAGCAGTTTAGTCAGGAGGAACACCGGGGAGCTGTTTTTT. This translates into CASSLVRRNTGELFF.

The chain is built from TRBV6-2 or TRBV6-3 and TRBJ2-1; D gene uncertain. The length of the CDR3 is 15 residues. Germline assignment: CDR1 MNHEY and CDR2 SVGEGT. V was pared by 2 bases and J by 4 bases, with 12 bases between. The CDR3 DNA is TGTGCCAGCAGTTACGATCAGCGACCTTACAATGAGCAGTTCTTC. Protein: CASSYDQRPYNEQFF.

CDR3 nucleotide sequence: TGTGCCAGCAGCTTGGATGGAACCTTGAACACTGAAGCTTTCTTT. This codes for CASSLDGTLNTEAFF. The chain carries TRBV5-5 and TRBJ1-1, with D hard to call. Germline assignment: CDR1 SGHKS and CDR2 YYEKEE (reference sequence). Trimming took off 0 bases at V and 0 bases at J, with 9 bases between the two ends. The CDR3 is 15 amino acids.

The J gene is TRBJ2-7, the V gene TRBV5-1; 7 nucleotides line up with TRBD1. J was trimmed by 3 bases and V by 0 bases; bases with no gene match: 6. Germline V lookup: CDR1 SGHRS, CDR2 YFSETQ. There are 15 residues in the CDR3. CDR3 region: CASSLAGTENYEQYF. CDR3 in DNA: TGCGCCAGCAGCTTGGCCGGGACAGAGAACTACGAGCAGTACTTC.

This chain connects TRBV4-2 to TRBJ1-5; maybe TRBD1 (5 bases). There are 15 residues in the CDR3. Germline CDR1 and CDR2: LGHNA and YNFKEQ. With 2 bases removed from V and 2 bases from J, the gap between germline ends came to 10 bases. In DNA form, the CDR3 reads TGTGCCAGCAGCCAACCGACAGAGGGCAATCAGCCCCAGCATTTT. As protein: CASSQPTEGNQPQHF.

This rearrangement joins TRBV6-5 to TRBJ2-5; weak D call: TRBD2 (7 bases). There are 16 residues in the CDR3. Germline V gives CDR1 MNHEY, CDR2 SVGAGI. Trimming removed 0 bases at V and 5 bases at J, with 16 bases between. CDR3 bases: TGTGCCAGCAGTTACTCGGGAGGGGGGTCCCGGGAGACCCAGTACTTC. Its protein is CASSYSGGGSRETQYF.

V gene TRBV9 combines with J gene TRBJ2-1; 9 bases fit TRBD2. The V and J ends lost 2 bases and 4 bases, in that order; junction bases with no gene match: 13. This CDR3 comprises 18 residues. The germline CDR1 and CDR2 sequences are SGDLS and YYNGEE. This CDR3 is CASSVTSGSLGAYNEQFF. CDR3 sequence (DNA): TGTGCCAGCAGCGTTACTAGCGGGTCCCTAGGGGCTTACAATGAGCAGTTCTTC.

The chain uses TRBV3-1 (or the pseudogene TRBV3-2) and TRBJ1-5; maybe TRBD1 (5 bases). This CDR3 has 16 amino acids. Trimming stripped 1 base from V and 4 bases from J, with 14 bases between. Germline V gene sequence: CDR1 LGHDT, CDR2 YNNKEL (reference sequence). The CDR3 region has the DNA TGTGCCAGCAGCCAAGGTTGGGGGGGGAAGAATCAGCCCCAGCATTTT. Protein product: CASSQGWGGKNQPQHF.

The chain has TRBV18 and TRBJ2-5, with a tentative D call TRBD2 (5 bases). This CDR3 comprises 14 residues. Looked up from germline, CDR1 is KGHSH and CDR2 is LQKENI. V shed 2 bases and J shed 5 bases, with 12 bases lying between them. The CDR3 spells CASSPIQRWETQYF. The CDR3 coding sequence is TGTGCCAGCTCACCAATCCAGCGGTGGGAGACCCAGTACTTC. The variable domain in full, with the rest retrieved from reference TRBV18 and TRBJ2-5, is NAGVMQNPRHLVRRRGQEARLRCSPMKGHSHVYWYRQLPEEGLKFMVYLQKENIIDESGMPKERFSAEFPKEGPSILRIQQVVRGDSAAYFCASSPIQRWETQYFGPGTRLLVL.

The V call is TRBV11-2, the J call TRBJ2-3; 8 nucleotides line up with TRBD1. The CDR3 loop spans 16 amino acids. Germline CDR1 SGHAT, CDR2 FQNNGV. Trimming at V came to 2 bases and at J to 1 base, leaving 5 bases not matched to a gene. CDR3 coding DNA: TGTGCCAGCAGCTTATTTATGACAGGGGGCACAGATACGCAGTATTTT. Translated: CASSLFMTGGTDTQYF.

The rearrangement uses TRBV7-8 and TRBJ2-1; 10 bases agree with TRBD2. CDR1 is SGHVS and CDR2 is FQNEAQ in the germline V gene. The CDR3 spans 15 residues. After removal of 0 bases from V and 9 bases from J, the junction contained 5 bases not matched to a gene. CDR3 residues: CASSLALAGGGEQFF. CDR3 DNA sequence: TGTGCCAGCAGCTTAGCTTTAGCGGGGGGTGGTGAGCAGTTCTTC.

The rearrangement links TRBV28 to TRBJ1-3, with 7 bases aligning to TRBD1. CDR1 MDHEN and CDR2 SYDVKM come from the germline V gene. CDR3 length equals 16 residues. V lost 5 bases and J lost 3; bases outside the gene matches: 10. CDR3 region: CASSLIQGNGGNTIYF. The CDR3 DNA reads TGTGCCAGCAGTCTGATACAGGGGAACGGTGGAAACACCATATATTTT.

V is TRBV6-1 and J is TRBJ2-2; 7 nucleotides line up with TRBD1. Germline V CDR1 and CDR2: MNHNS, SASEGT. J was trimmed by 6 bases and V by 4 bases; bases with no gene match: 11. The CDR3 runs 16 residues. CDR3 residues: CASSVQGPGLSGELFF. In DNA form, the CDR3 reads TGTGCCAGCAGTGTACAGGGGCCGGGTTTGTCCGGGGAGCTGTTTTTT.

The CDR3 region has the DNA TGTGCCAGCAGCCCTTTAGCGGTTAGCACAGATACGCAGTATTTT. Encoded protein: CASSPLAVSTDTQYF. The chain joins TRBV7-8 to TRBJ2-3; maybe TRBD2 (6 bases). Germline CDR1 SGHVS, CDR2 FQNEAQ. The CDR3 sequence is 15 residues long. Trimming cost V 5 bases and J 0 bases, with 12 bases left between them.

CDR3 protein: CASALSGTSVYNEQFF. CDR3 sequence (DNA): TGCGCCAGCGCCCTCTCCGGGACTAGCGTCTACAATGAGCAGTTCTTC. The rearrangement uses TRBV5-1 and TRBJ2-1, with 10 bases that match TRBD2. J gave up 3 bases and V 7 bases, and 10 bases lay outside the gene matches. Germline V lookup: CDR1 SGHRS, CDR2 YFSETQ. The CDR3 is 16 amino acids.

The gene calls are TRBV4-3 and TRBJ2-2, with D hard to call. Between the trimmed V and J ends, which lost 0 bases and 2 bases, there was a span of 10 bases. The CDR3 length is 16 residues. The germline V gene has CDR1 LGHNA and CDR2 YSLEER. The CDR3 DNA reads as TGCGCCAGCAGCCAAGACCCCGGCGGTAACACCGGGGAGCTGTTTTTT. This sequence encodes CASSQDPGGNTGELFF.

The chain links TRBV6-1 to TRBJ2-7; D not certain. This CDR3 is 13 amino acids long. The ends were cut back, 6 bases at V and 4 bases at J, with 13 bases in the middle. CDR1 MNHNS and CDR2 SASEGT come from the germline V gene. The CDR3 sequence is CASRLLDNYEQYF. For the CDR3, the DNA is TGTGCCAGCAGACTACTTGATAATTACGAGCAGTACTTC.

The chain combines TRBV7-2 with TRBJ2-4; 9 bases are a match to TRBD2. After removal of 5 bases from V and 5 bases from J, the junction contained 10 bases not matched to a gene. CDR1 is SGHTA, CDR2 FQGNSA, per germline. The CDR3 has 16 amino acids. CDR3 bases: TGTGCCAGCAGCCCTACTCGACTAGCGGCTCAAAACATTCAGTACTTC. Encoded protein: CASSPTRLAAQNIQYF.

The chain employs TRBV5-8 and TRBJ2-7; 7 positions match TRBD1. Trimming cost V 2 bases and J 1 base; bases outside gene matches: 9. Germline lookup yields CDR1 SGHTS and CDR2 YDEGEE. CDR3 size: 16 residues. CDR3 amino acids: CASSFLYRGESYEQYF. CDR3 in DNA: TGTGCCAGCAGCTTCCTATACAGGGGAGAGTCCTACGAGCAGTACTTC.

V is TRBV2 and J is TRBJ2-1; D tentatively reads TRBD1 or TRBD2 (5 bases each). CDR3 length: 14 amino acids. V was trimmed by 6 bases and J by 1 base, leaving 10 bases between them. Germline CDR1 reads SNHLY; CDR2 reads FYNNEI. The CDR3 sequence is CASSQGESYNEQFF. CDR3 DNA: TGTGCCAGCAGCCAGGGAGAGTCCTACAATGAGCAGTTCTTC.

This clone appeared once. The chain joins TRBV7-3 to TRBJ2-1; TRBD2 agrees at 13 bases. V lost 2 bases to trimming and J lost 7 bases; unmatched junction nucleotides: 5. In germline, CDR1 is SGHTA, CDR2 FQGTGA. This CDR3 contains 16 residues. The CDR3 nucleotides read TGTGCCAGCAGCTTAGGCTTACTAGCGGGAGGGAATGAGCAGTTCTTC. Amino acids: CASSLGLLAGGNEQFF.

This chain links TRBV5-1 with TRBJ2-7, with D perhaps matching TRBD1 (5 bases). The V and J ends lost 4 bases and 7 bases respectively, with 12 bases between them. Germline V CDR1 and CDR2: SGHRS, YFSETQ. This CDR3 is built from 12 residues. CDR3 nucleotide sequence: TGCGCCAGCAGCGTGACAGACGGGGAGCAGTACTTC. Translated: CASSVTDGEQYF.

The rearrangement links TRBV18 to TRBJ1-6, with D hard to call. The CDR3 covers 14 residues. Germline V lookup: CDR1 KGHSH, CDR2 LQKENI. Trimming removed 3 bases at V and 10 bases at J, with 13 bases between. CDR3 residues: CASSPRDWGSPLHF. CDR3 in DNA: TGTGCCAGCTCACCGAGAGACTGGGGATCACCCCTCCACTTT. The full variable domain, with the rest looked up from reference TRBV18 and TRBJ1-6, is NAGVMQNPRHLVRRRGQEARLRCSPMKGHSHVYWYRQLPEEGLKFMVYLQKENIIDESGMPKERFSAEFPKEGPSILRIQQVVRGDSAAYFCASSPRDWGSPLHFGNGTRLTVT.

The rearrangement uses TRBV30 and TRBJ2-2; TRBD1 is a possible D gene (5 bases). Trimming removed 8 bases from V and 2 bases from J, with 15 bases in between. This CDR3 is 14 amino acids long. Germline V gene lookup returns CDR1 GTSNPN and CDR2 SVGIG (reference sequence). The CDR3 sequence: CAGAPGFNTGELFF. CDR3 in DNA: TGTGCCGGGGCCCCAGGGTTTAACACCGGGGAGCTGTTTTTT.